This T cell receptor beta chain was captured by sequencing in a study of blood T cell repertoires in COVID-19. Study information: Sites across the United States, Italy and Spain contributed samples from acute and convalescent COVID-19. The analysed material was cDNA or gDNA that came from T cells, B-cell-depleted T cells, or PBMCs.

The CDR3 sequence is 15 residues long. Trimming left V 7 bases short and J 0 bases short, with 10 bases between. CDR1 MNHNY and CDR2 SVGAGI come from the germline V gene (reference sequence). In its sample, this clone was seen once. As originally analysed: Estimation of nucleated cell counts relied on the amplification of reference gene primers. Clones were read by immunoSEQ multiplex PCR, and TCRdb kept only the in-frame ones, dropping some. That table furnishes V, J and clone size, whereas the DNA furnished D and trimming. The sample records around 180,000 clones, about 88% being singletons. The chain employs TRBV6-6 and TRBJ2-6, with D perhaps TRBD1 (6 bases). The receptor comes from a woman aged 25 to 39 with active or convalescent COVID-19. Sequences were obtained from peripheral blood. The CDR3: CASIKGGSGANVLTF. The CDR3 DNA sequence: TGTGCCAGCATCAAAGGGGGCTCTGGGGCCAACGTCCTGACTTTC.